The 13 T cell receptor beta chains below all came from one sample that was sequenced in a study of memory CD4+ T cells and cytomegalovirus serostatus. The sort gate was single viable CD3+CD4+CD8-CD45RO+ cells for memory CD4+ T cells. The repertoire was sequenced with immunoSEQ multiplex PCR; TCRdb's copy has only in-frame clones and lacks some. Of around 50,000 clones listed, roughly 78% are singletons. The source material was memory CD4+ T cells from blood. The receptors were sampled from an adult in good health and CMV-seronegative.

The chain joins TRBV2 to TRBJ1-1; tentative D call: TRBD1 (6 bases). The CDR3 runs to 14 residues. CDR1 and CDR2 (germline): SNHLY, FYNNEI. Trimming took 4 bases from V and 11 from J, leaving 20 bases between them. This CDR3 is CASSGGRGANGAFF. Written as DNA, the CDR3 is TGTGCCAGCAGTGGGGGCAGGGGCGCTAATGGGGCTTTCTTT.

This chain links TRBV11-2 with TRBJ2-2; D may be TRBD1 or TRBD2 (6 bases each). The V and J ends lost 5 bases and 7 bases respectively, with 14 bases between them. The CDR3 contains 14 residues. Germline lookup yields CDR1 SGHAT and CDR2 FQNNGV. The DNA for the CDR3 is TGTGCCAGCAGCCGGACCGGGGGCAACGGGGAGCTGTTTTTT. It encodes CASSRTGGNGELFF.

The chain has TRBV9 and TRBJ2-7; unclear D gene. The CDR3 length is 14 residues. Between the trimmed V and J ends, which lost 0 bases and 2 bases, there was a span of 9 bases. The germline V gene has CDR1 SGDLS and CDR2 YYNGEE. The CDR3 here is CASSVAAAAYEQYF. The CDR3 nucleotides read TGTGCCAGCAGCGTAGCGGCGGCAGCCTACGAGCAGTACTTC.

In regard to this clone: The sample contains more than one DNA sequence encoding this CDR3. DNA for the CDR3: TGCAGTGCACAGAACCAAGAGACCCAGTACTTC. This translates into CSAQNQETQYF. V and J are TRBV20-1 and TRBJ2-5, with D unclear. Germline V gives CDR1 DFQATT, CDR2 SNEGSKA (reference sequence). The CDR3 is 11 residues long. V lost 6 bases and J 0 bases, leaving 5 bases between the germline ends.

This clone was seen only a few times. The chain combines TRBV7-3 with TRBJ2-1; D not certain. Trimming took 0 bases from V and 5 from J, leaving 8 bases between them. Germline CDR1 and CDR2: SGHTA and FQGTGA. The CDR3 contains 14 residues. The CDR3 sequence: CASSLTALDNEQFF. The CDR3 DNA is TGTGCCAGCAGCTTAACGGCGCTAGACAATGAGCAGTTCTTC.

This clone has more than one count but fewer than ten. In DNA form, the CDR3 reads TGCGCCAGCAGCTTGAGAAGTTTTAGCGGCGGAGAAGGGGAGCTGTTTTTT. It is translated as CASSLRSFSGGEGELFF. The chain couples TRBV5-1 to TRBJ2-2; D is perhaps TRBD2 (6 bases). Germline-derived CDR1 and CDR2 are SGHRS and YFSETQ. The CDR3 is made up of 17 amino acids. V lost 1 base, J lost 8 bases, and 21 bases lay in between.

V usage is TRBV5-1 and J usage is TRBJ2-1; TRBD2 matches at 9 bases. V dropped 5 bases and J dropped 1; count of bases not matched to a gene: 7. CDR3 length: 16 amino acids. Germline CDR1 and CDR2: SGHRS and YFSETQ. CDR3 loop: CASRGAGGGSYNEQFF. In DNA form, the CDR3 reads TGCGCCAGCAGGGGAGCGGGAGGAGGTTCCTACAATGAGCAGTTCTTC.

This chain connects TRBV7-8 to TRBJ1-2; D remains unclear. Germline CDR1 and CDR2: SGHVS and FQNEAQ. The CDR3 length is 14 residues. Trimming cost V 1 base and J 2 bases, with 8 bases left between them. CDR3 nucleotides: TGTGCCAGCAGCTTAGTGGCAGAGAACTATGGCTACACCTTC. This sequence encodes CASSLVAENYGYTF.

The chain couples TRBV6-1 to TRBJ2-6; the D is unclear. The CDR3 loop spans 15 amino acids. Germline assignment: CDR1 MNHNS and CDR2 SASEGT. Deletions cut 5 bases from V and 0 bases from J, with 8 bases between. The CDR3 nucleotides read TGTGCCAGCAGTACCGGTGGCTCTGGGGCCAACGTCCTGACTTTC. It specifies CASSTGGSGANVLTF.

The gene calls are TRBV18 and TRBJ1-2, with D hard to call. CDR1 KGHSH and CDR2 LQKENI come from the germline V gene. CDR3 length: 13 amino acids. V was trimmed by 2 bases and J by 6 bases, leaving 10 bases between them. The CDR3 region has the DNA TGTGCCAGCTCACCAAGCTACAGTGATGGCTACACCTTC. This sequence encodes CASSPSYSDGYTF. The whole variable domain, remainder taken from reference TRBV18 and TRBJ1-2, is NAGVMQNPRHLVRRRGQEARLRCSPMKGHSHVYWYRQLPEEGLKFMVYLQKENIIDESGMPKERFSAEFPKEGPSILRIQQVVRGDSAAYFCASSPSYSDGYTFGSGTRLTVV.

The V and J genes are TRBV18 and TRBJ2-1; D is perhaps TRBD2 (6 bases). Looked up from germline, CDR1 is KGHSH and CDR2 is LQKENI. CDR3 length equals 15 residues. Trimming removed 1 base from V and 4 bases from J, with 11 bases in between. The CDR3 DNA reads as TGTGCCAGCTCACCACGGGCGGGGTATTACAATGAGCAGTTCTTC. Translated, it gives CASSPRAGYYNEQFF.

The chain couples TRBV5-1 to TRBJ1-1; weak D call: TRBD1 (5 bases). The CDR3 extends over 13 amino acids. Per germline, CDR1 SGHRS and CDR2 YFSETQ. V lost 4 bases, J lost 0 bases, and 7 bases lay in between. Written as DNA, the CDR3 is TGCGCCAGCAGCCCCAGGGTGAACACTGAAGCTTTCTTT. Protein product: CASSPRVNTEAFF.

This rearrangement joins TRBV28 to TRBJ2-7; D is possibly TRBD1 or TRBD2 (5 bases each). The CDR3 is 17 amino acids. The V gene's germline CDR1 is MDHEN and CDR2 SYDVKM. The ends were cut back, 2 bases at V and 1 base at J, with 18 bases in the middle. The CDR3 region has the DNA TGTGCCAGCAGTTTAGCGTTGCCCCGGGACGGTTCCTACGAGCAGTACTTC. This encodes CASSLALPRDGSYEQYF.